This T cell receptor beta chain was sequenced during a study of T-cell memory formation after mild COVID-19. Findings of the study overall: Pre-infection memory showed some responding clones, and this suggested that cross-reactive memory joined. Researchers report contracting CD4+ clones mostly in CM and EM, with CD8+ clones in EMRA.

Unmatched junction bases numbered 11, after V lost 4 bases and J lost 8 bases. The CDR3 sequence is 16 residues long. Germline V gene lookup returns CDR1 SEHNR and CDR2 FQNEAQ (reference sequence). TCRdb re-called the 5' RACE reads with MiXCR, one entry per CDR3 protein. There are 35,000 to 45,000 distinct CDR3 sequences in the sample; under 7.5% occur only once, and around 1.5% lies in the top ten. This clonotype appeared a few times. The antigen is unknown. The receptor's source is a man between 18 and 35 years old who had mild COVID-19 (a few samples of this study predate the infection). Cell type and time point are not known. Material for sequencing was PBMCs or a T cell subset sorted from them (not recorded which). The chain is built from TRBV7-9 and TRBJ2-1; TRBD2 matches 10 bases. CDR3 nucleotide sequence: TGTGCCAGCAGCTCCTCCAGCGGGGGGGCCGTGGATGAGCAGTTCTTC. Amino acid sequence: CASSSSSGGAVDEQFF.